One sample yielded the 20 T cell receptor beta chains listed below, sequenced in a study of blood T cell repertoires in COVID-19. Generated by immunoSEQ multiplex PCR, the TCRdb table keeps only in-frame clones and is missing some. This table has 250,000 to 300,000 clones, 85% to 90% appearing once. Sequencing was done on a sample of peripheral blood. Receptors originate from a man between 40 and 49 years old with acute or convalescent COVID-19.

The chain links TRBV6-6 to TRBJ1-4; D is possibly TRBD1 (5 bases). Between the trimmed V and J ends, which lost 6 bases and 7 bases, there was a span of 21 bases. The CDR3 loop spans 16 amino acids. Germline-derived CDR1 and CDR2 are MNHNY and SVGAGI (reference sequence). The CDR3 DNA sequence: TGTGCCAGCAGCACCGGGACTACGGCCTCGGGTGAAAAACTGTTTTTT. It yields the protein CASSTGTTASGEKLFF.

The chain couples TRBV2 to TRBJ1-5; 8 nucleotides agree with TRBD1. Germline trimming cut 5 bases from V and 5 bases from J; bases unmatched to any gene: 8. Germline values: CDR1 SNHLY, CDR2 FYNNEI. The CDR3 extends over 15 amino acids. The CDR3 here is CASSLQGGDDQPQHF. The CDR3 nucleotides read TGTGCCAGCAGTTTACAGGGGGGGGACGATCAGCCCCAGCATTTT.

The chain uses TRBV15 and TRBJ2-3, with D perhaps TRBD1 (6 bases). The length of the CDR3 is 16 residues. The germline V and J ends were trimmed by 6 bases and 3 bases, with 19 bases remaining between them. Per the germline V gene, CDR1 is LNHNV and CDR2 is YYDKDF (reference sequence). The CDR3 DNA is TGTGCCACCAGTTTCCGCAGGGGCGAGGGGACAGATACGCAGTATTTT. This gives the protein CATSFRRGEGTDTQYF.

The gene calls are TRBV30 and TRBJ1-6, with D unclear. With 2 bases removed from V and 6 bases from J, the gap between germline ends came to 5 bases. Germline V lookup: CDR1 GTSNPN, CDR2 SVGIG (reference sequence). The CDR3 runs 12 residues. The CDR3 nucleotides are TGTGCCTGGAGTCCCGGTAATTCACCCCTCCACTTT. Translated: CAWSPGNSPLHF.

As DNA, the CDR3 is TGTGCCAGTAGTATCAGCAGGGCTCAAGACTATGGCTACACCTTC. The encoded protein is CASSISRAQDYGYTF. This rearrangement joins TRBV19 to TRBJ1-2; possible D gene TRBD1, 5 bases. CDR3 length: 15 amino acids. The ends were cut back, 3 bases at V and 3 bases at J, with 14 bases in the middle. CDR1 and CDR2 (germline): LNHDA, SQIVND (reference sequence).

This clone has a single count. The chain has TRBV19 and TRBJ1-2; D is perhaps TRBD1 (5 bases). CDR1 is LNHDA and CDR2 is SQIVND in the germline V gene (reference sequence). The CDR3 totals 14 residues. V gave up 5 bases and J gave up 4 bases, with 14 bases separating them. CDR3 region: CASSYRGGFYGYTF. CDR3 nucleotide sequence: TGTGCCAGTAGTTATAGGGGCGGCTTCTATGGCTACACCTTC.

CDR3: CASSLGTGYNEKLFF. The CDR3 coding sequence is TGTGCCAGCAGCTTAGGGACAGGGTATAATGAAAAACTGTTTTTT. This chain links TRBV7-6 with TRBJ1-4; 8 positions agree with TRBD1. V was clipped by 1 base and J by 4 bases; unmatched bases: 2. The germline V gene has CDR1 SGHVS and CDR2 FNYEAQ. CDR3 length equals 15 residues. The full variable domain, in which reference TRBV7-6 and TRBJ1-4 provide the parts outside the CDR3, is GAGVSQSPRYKVTKRGQDVALRCDPISGHVSLYWYRQALGQGPEFLTYFNYEAQQDKSGLPNDRFSAERPEGSISTLTIQRTEQRDSAMYRCASSLGTGYNEKLFFGSGTQLSVL.

The chain is built from TRBV6-2 or TRBV6-3 and TRBJ1-6; D is uncertain. The CDR3 covers 15 residues. The germline CDR1 and CDR2 sequences are MNHEY and SVGEGT. V was cut by 5 bases and J by 2 bases, with 10 bases left in between. The CDR3 spells CASSLRQTYNSPLHF. The CDR3 DNA follows: TGTGCCAGCAGTCTGAGGCAGACCTATAATTCACCCCTCCACTTT.

This clone was counted a single time. This chain uses TRBV6-5 with TRBJ1-6; 10 bases fit TRBD1. CDR1 MNHEY and CDR2 SVGAGI come from the germline V gene. Losses at the gene ends were 6 bases for V and 10 bases for J; bases not matched to a gene: 6. The CDR3 has 14 amino acids. CDR3 region: CASRGDRGKSPLHF. CDR3 DNA: TGTGCCAGCAGGGGGGACAGGGGTAAATCACCCCTCCACTTT.

The chain combines TRBV10-3 with TRBJ1-5; 7 bases align to TRBD1. Germline loops: CDR1 ENHRY, CDR2 SYGVKD. The CDR3 has 14 amino acids. Trimming took 1 base from V and 4 from J; bases not matched to a gene: 1. CDR3 sequence reads: CAISEWGQNQPQHF. In DNA form, the CDR3 reads TGTGCCATCAGTGAGTGGGGACAGAATCAGCCCCAGCATTTT.

The V and J genes are TRBV5-4 and TRBJ2-2, with D possibly being TRBD2 (5 bases). V was clipped by 7 bases and J by 2 bases, with 9 bases between them. CDR3 size: 13 residues. Germline values: CDR1 SGHNT, CDR2 YYREEE (reference sequence). The CDR3 here is CASPGSNTGELFF. The DNA of the CDR3 is TGTGCCAGCCCGGGATCTAACACCGGGGAGCTGTTTTTT.

The chain uses TRBV10-3 and TRBJ2-1; 11 bases align to TRBD2. Germline CDR1 reads ENHRY; CDR2 reads SYGVKD. This CDR3 is built from 16 residues. J gave up 8 bases and V 2 bases, and 8 bases lay outside the gene matches. CDR3 protein: CAISERLAGGLDEQFF. The DNA for the CDR3 is TGTGCCATCAGTGAGCGGCTAGCGGGGGGTCTCGATGAGCAGTTCTTC.

The V gene is TRBV5-6, the J gene TRBJ2-7; D ambiguous. CDR1 is SGHDT, CDR2 YYEEEE, per germline. The V end lost 4 bases, the J end lost 2 bases, and 16 bases lay between the germline ends. This CDR3 comprises 15 residues. The CDR3 DNA sequence: TGTGCCAGCAGCGCCCTCTGGCCTTCTCCCTACGAGCAGTACTTC. It codes for CASSALWPSPYEQYF.

Remarks on this clone: Other DNA sequences of this sample code for an identical CDR3. The rearrangement links TRBV11-2 to TRBJ1-2, with 7 positions matching TRBD1. CDR1 is SGHAT, CDR2 FQNNGV, per germline. The CDR3 has 14 amino acids. The V and J ends lost 3 bases and 4 bases, in that order; junction bases with no gene match: 5. DNA of the CDR3: TGTGCCAGCAGCTTGACAGGGACCGGCTATGGCTACACCTTC. The encoded protein is CASSLTGTGYGYTF.

The chain employs TRBV12-3 or TRBV12-4 and TRBJ1-5, with 7 bases fitting TRBD1. V lost 6 bases and J lost 5; bases outside the gene matches: 4. The CDR3 has 13 amino acids. CDR3 loop: CASSFTGDQPQHF. The DNA for the CDR3 is TGTGCCAGCAGCTTTACAGGGGATCAGCCCCAGCATTTT.

The rearrangement links TRBV6-2 or TRBV6-3 to TRBJ1-1; tentatively, D is TRBD1 (5 bases). The CDR3 consists of 15 residues. Per the germline V gene, CDR1 is MNHEY and CDR2 is SVGEGT. V lost 4 bases to trimming and J lost 8 bases, with 20 bases between them. The CDR3 sequence is CASSSPTLKGKEAFF. The CDR3 DNA sequence: TGTGCCAGCAGTTCCCCGACCTTAAAGGGGAAGGAAGCTTTCTTT.

The genes are TRBV5-6 and TRBJ2-1; D is uncertain. CDR1 and CDR2 (germline): SGHDT, YYEEEE. Trimming stripped 2 bases from V and 6 bases from J, with 9 bases between. This CDR3 is built from 13 residues. CDR3 nucleotide sequence: TGTGCCAGCAGCTTTCAGGTTTCCAATGAGCAGTTCTTC. Its translation is CASSFQVSNEQFF.

This clone was seen a handful of times. This sequence joins TRBV13 and TRBJ2-3; unclear D gene. Germline assignment: CDR1 PRHDT and CDR2 FYEKMQ (reference sequence). The CDR3 extends over 11 amino acids. Trimming shortened V by 1 base and J by 11 bases, and 7 bases separated the two germline ends. This CDR3 is CASSLAGKQYF. CDR3 nucleotide sequence: TGTGCCAGCAGCTTAGCAGGCAAGCAGTATTTT.

The chain joins TRBV18 to TRBJ2-3; D is ambiguous. The V gene lost 2 bases and the J gene lost 3 bases, with 6 bases spanning the gap. The CDR3 runs 13 residues. CDR1 and CDR2 from the germline V gene are KGHSH and LQKENI. The CDR3 loop is CASSPSATDTQYF. CDR3 coding DNA: TGTGCCAGCTCACCATCCGCGACAGATACGCAGTATTTT. Supplemented by reference TRBV18 and TRBJ2-3, the full variable domain reads NAGVMQNPRHLVRRRGQEARLRCSPMKGHSHVYWYRQLPEEGLKFMVYLQKENIIDESGMPKERFSAEFPKEGPSILRIQQVVRGDSAAYFCASSPSATDTQYFGPGTRLTVL.

This clone was seen a single time. The chain employs TRBV24-1 and TRBJ2-1; 10 positions match TRBD1. After removal of 4 bases from V and 6 bases from J, the junction contained 5 bases not matched to a gene. CDR3 length: 15 amino acids. Germline V CDR1 and CDR2: KGHDR, SFDVKD. CDR3 nucleotide sequence: TGTGCCACCAGTGACCCAGGACAGGGGGTCAATGAGCAGTTCTTC. Translated: CATSDPGQGVNEQFF.